This T cell receptor beta chain comes out of a study of blood T cell repertoires in COVID-19. Study-wide context: The United States, Italy and Spain provided the acute and convalescent COVID-19 samples. PBMCs, B-cell-depleted T cells, or T cells provided the cDNA or gDNA that made up the material.

Seattle patient enrollment occurred during active infection, with longitudinal follow-up thereafter. V was pared by 2 bases and J by 10 bases, with 17 bases between. The length of the CDR3 is 14 residues. Per the original data handling: Nucleated cell counts were estimated from reference gene primer amplification. The data were produced by immunoSEQ multiplex PCR, yet TCRdb's version contains in-frame clones alone and is incomplete. The D gene and trimming were derived from the DNA, and the V and J assignments and clone size from that table. The sample carries about 150,000 clones, approximately 85% recorded once.

This clonotype originated in a man aged 60 to 69 with COVID-19, enrolled during active disease. V is TRBV23-1 and J is TRBJ1-1, with D possibly TRBD1 on 5 matching bases. TRBV23-1 counts as an open reading frame of uncertain function. Sequenced: peripheral blood. The CDR3 region has the DNA TGCGCCAGCAGTCAACCCTCGGGTGGGGCGCGAGCTTTCTTT. Residues: CASSQPSGGARAFF.